This T cell receptor beta chain was found in a study of blood T cells in healthy people across ages. Whole-study results and caveats: As naive T cell percentage varied, TCR beta diversity correlated strongly with it.

With 7 bases removed from V and 4 bases from J, the gap between germline ends came to 19 bases. The length of the CDR3 is 15 residues. The germline V gene has CDR1 MNHNS and CDR2 SASEGT. The authors drew 7.5 to 10 milliliters of peripheral blood from each donor. This clonotype was counted many times. The antigen is not known. Alongside a J-beta primer mix, a sample-barcoded 5' primer served in a second PCR lasting about 7 to 11 cycles. TCRdb redid the calling of the 5' RACE reads with MiXCR, one entry per CDR3 protein. Of hundreds of thousands of distinct CDR3 sequences listed, about 30% are singletons.

The J gene is TRBJ1-2, the V gene TRBV6-1; D gene unclear. The receptor comes from an elderly woman in good health. Sequenced sample: blood. In nucleotides, the CDR3 is TGTGCCAGCACCATCGAGGGAGGGCGGATCTATGGCTACACCTTC. It encodes CASTIEGGRIYGYTF.